Listed below are T cell receptor beta chains from one sample, sequenced in a study of T cells in Graves' hyperthyroidism and ophthalmopathy. One entry per CDR3 protein results from TCRdb running MiXCR on the multiplex PCR reads. The table records 450,000 to 650,000 distinct CDR3 sequences, approximately 15% of them present only once. Sequenced input: blood. The receptor set was obtained from a young woman with Graves' ophthalmopathy. CDR3s include the opening cysteine and the closing phenylalanine or tryptophan. A D gene is named only where the DNA matches it firmly. Size tells how often a clone was seen (once, few, many) or the class of an expanded clone, and some rows leave it out.

size,V,length,J,D,DNA,CDR3
many,TRBV20-1,14,TRBJ1-4,TRBD1,TGCAGTGCTACGACGGACAGGAGAAATGAAAAACTGTTTTTT,CSATTDRRNEKLFF
many,TRBV28,13,TRBJ1-2,.,TGTGCCAGCAGCACTTCTGGGGGCTATGGCTACACCTTC,CASSTSGGYGYTF
many,TRBV7-3,14,TRBJ2-5,TRBD1,TGTGCCAGCAGCAAGGGACAGCACCAAGAGACCCAGTACTTC,CASSKGQHQETQYF
many,TRBV28,14,TRBJ1-4,.,TGTGCCAGCGGCAATCGCGCGGCTAATGAAAAACTGTTTTTT,CASGNRAANEKLFF
many,TRBV30,14,TRBJ1-1,.,TGTGCCTGGGCCAACACAGGGATTGTCACTGAAGCTTTCTTT,CAWANTGIVTEAFF
many,TRBV7-2,15,TRBJ2-1,TRBD2,TGTGCCAGCAGCCGGACCGGGACTAGCTACAATGAGCAGTTCTTC,CASSRTGTSYNEQFF
.,TRBV6-1,15,TRBJ2-7,TRBD1,TGTGCCAGCAGTACCGGGACAGGGCGTAGGAACGAGCAGTACTTC,CASSTGTGRRNEQYF
many,TRBV6-5,16,TRBJ1-2,.,TGTGCCAGCAGTTACGGGGACCCTGGACACTTTTATGGCTACACCTTC,CASSYGDPGHFYGYTF
many,TRBV28,15,TRBJ1-1,.,TGTGCCAGCAGCCCCACCGACCAGGGAGAAGGTGAAGCTTTCTTT,CASSPTDQGEGEAFF
.,TRBV2,17,TRBJ1-1,.,TGTGCCAGCACCCAACAGGGAGGGGGGGGACCGAACACTGAAGCTTTCTTT,CASTQQGGGGPNTEAFF
few,TRBV6-2/TRBV6-3,14,TRBJ1-3,TRBD1,TGTGCCAGCAGAGGGACAGACTCTGGAAACACCATATATTTT,CASRGTDSGNTIYF
many,TRBV11-1,12,TRBJ2-7,.,TGTGCCAGCAGCCCTAACCTCTACGAGCAGTACTTC,CASSPNLYEQYF
.,TRBV12-3/TRBV12-4,15,TRBJ2-2,TRBD1,TGTGCCAGCAGACTCACAGGGGGTTCGACCGGGGAGCTGTTTTTT,CASRLTGGSTGELFF
many,TRBV7-3,16,TRBJ2-5,TRBD2,TGTGCCAGCAGCTTACCCTCTAGCGGGAGGGCGGAGACCCAGTACTTC,CASSLPSSGRAETQYF
many,TRBV6-1,17,TRBJ2-3,TRBD2,TGTGCCAGCAGGCTAGGGACTAGCGGTCCTAGCACAGATACGCAGTATTTT,CASRLGTSGPSTDTQYF
many,TRBV28,16,TRBJ1-6,.,TGTGCCAGCAGTTTATTTATGGATACCTATAATTCACCCCTCCACTTT,CASSLFMDTYNSPLHF
.,TRBV7-9,14,TRBJ1-2,TRBD1,TGTGCCAGCGCCTCCCGGGACAGAGCTTATGGCTACACCTTC,CASASRDRAYGYTF
many,TRBV12-3/TRBV12-4,11,TRBJ2-7,.,TGTGCCAGCAGTTTTGGGCAGGGGCAGTACTTC,CASSFGQGQYF
many,TRBV7-2,14,TRBJ2-2,TRBD1,TGTGCCAGCAGCCGGACAGGAAACACCGGGGAGCTGTTTTTT,CASSRTGNTGELFF
few,TRBV9,17,TRBJ1-1,.,TGTGCCAGCAGCGATGGGGAATATACAGCAATGAGTGCTGAAACTTTCTTT,CASSDGEYTAMSAETFF
.,TRBV28,14,TRBJ2-1,TRBD2,TGTGCCGGCAGTCAACCGGGACTAGCGGGAGTCGCGTTCTTC,CAGSQPGLAGVAFF
few,TRBV25-1,15,TRBJ1-5,.,TGTGCCAGCAGTGCAGTGGCAGTTAGCAATCAGCCCCAGCATTTT,CASSAVAVSNQPQHF
many,TRBV20-1,13,TRBJ2-5,.,TGCAGTGCCGGAGGGCTGGGAGTAGAGACCCAGTACTTC,CSAGGLGVETQYF
.,TRBV5-4,15,TRBJ2-7,.,TGTGCCAGCAGCCCCAGGCTAGCCGCAAGCTACGAGCAGTGCTTC,CASSPRLAASYEQCF
many,TRBV15,15,TRBJ1-2,TRBD1,TGTGCCACCAGCCCACACAGGGGCGAAGACTATGGCTACACCTTC,CATSPHRGEDYGYTF
many,TRBV12-3/TRBV12-4,11,TRBJ2-3,.,TGTGCCATCCGCGGCCCGGATACGCAGTATTTT,CAIRGPDTQYF
few,TRBV7-2,12,TRBJ1-5,.,TGTGCCAGCAGCTCTTCGACAGGACCCCAGCATTTT,CASSSSTGPQHF
many,TRBV12-3/TRBV12-4,15,TRBJ1-6,.,TGTGCCAGCAGACAAGGCCGGTCCTATAATTCACCCCTCCACTTT,CASRQGRSYNSPLHF
once,TRBV29-1,13,TRBJ2-2,.,TGCAGCGCTACCATCGGAGGCACCGGGGAGCTGTTTTTT,CSATIGGTGELFF
many,TRBV12-3/TRBV12-4,14,TRBJ1-5,.,TGTGCCAGCAGTTTATGGGGGGAAGGTCAGCCCCAGCATTTT,CASSLWGEGQPQHF
.,TRBV4-2,18,TRBJ2-3,TRBD2,TGTGCCAGCAGCCAATACCCAGGACTAGCGGGAAACACAGATACGCAGTATTTT,CASSQYPGLAGNTDTQYF
many,TRBV2,15,TRBJ2-1,.,TGTGCCAGCAGTGAAGCGGGAGGACCCTACAATGAGCAGTTCTTC,CASSEAGGPYNEQFF
.,TRBV20-1,14,TRBJ1-6,.,TGCAGTGCTAGTCGGCGGGGTTTTAATTCACCCCTCCACTTT,CSASRRGFNSPLHF
.,TRBV20-1,17,TRBJ2-2,TRBD1,TGCAGTGCCAGACCCAAGGGCAGGGGGTATTATGGCGGGGAGCTGTTTTTT,CSARPKGRGYYGGELFF
many,TRBV7-2,17,TRBJ2-1,.,TGTGCCAGCAGCTTAGAGGCCCAGGGCCCCTACTACAATGAGCAGTTCTTC,CASSLEAQGPYYNEQFF
few,TRBV9,16,TRBJ2-3,TRBD2,TGTGCCAGCAGCCCCCGGGTAGCGGGAGAGACAGATACGCAGTATTTT,CASSPRVAGETDTQYF
.,TRBV7-9,19,TRBJ2-6,TRBD2,TGTGCCAGCAGACCCCCCATTAGCGGGAGGGTGAGAGGGGCCAACGTCCTGACTTTC,CASRPPISGRVRGANVLTF
.,TRBV20-1,13,TRBJ2-1,TRBD2,TGCAGTGCGGCGGGAGCCGTAAACAATGAGCAGTTCTTC,CSAAGAVNNEQFF
many,TRBV20-1,13,TRBJ2-7,TRBD1,TGCAGTGCTAGAACAGGGGCGACCTACGAGCAGTACTTC,CSARTGATYEQYF
many,TRBV4-2,15,TRBJ2-7,.,TGTGCCAGCAGCCAAGAGTCAGGGGCGTCCTACGAGCAGTACTTC,CASSQESGASYEQYF
many,TRBV30,14,TRBJ1-2,.,TGTGCCTGGAGTAAACCGGCCTACCACTATGGCTACACCTTC,CAWSKPAYHYGYTF
.,TRBV19,16,TRBJ2-1,TRBD1,TGTGCCAGTAGTATATCCGGCAGGGGGCTATACAATGAGCAGTTCTTC,CASSISGRGLYNEQFF
many,TRBV27,21,TRBJ2-3,TRBD2,TGTGCCAGCAGTTTATCGCTATCCACTCTAGCGGGAGAATTTGGGACAGATACGCAGTATTTT,CASSLSLSTLAGEFGTDTQYF
many,TRBV7-3,14,TRBJ2-3,.,TGTGCCAGCAGCTTAAGCCATACCACAGATACGCAGTATTTT,CASSLSHTTDTQYF
many,TRBV9,15,TRBJ1-2,.,TGTGCCAGCAGCTTCGGGGCGGACGGTTCCTATGGCTACACCTTC,CASSFGADGSYGYTF
few,TRBV20-1,15,TRBJ2-1,.,TGCAGCCAAACTCTAGCGACCCGCTCCTACAATGAGCAGTTCTTC,CSQTLATRSYNEQFF
many,TRBV27,15,TRBJ1-2,.,TGTGCCAGCAGTCCAGGAGGGGGGCGAGGATATGGCTACACCTTC,CASSPGGGRGYGYTF
.,TRBV5-1,12,TRBJ2-7,.,TGCGCCAGCAGCTCCCCCCTTAACGAGCAGTACTTC,CASSSPLNEQYF
many,TRBV7-2,16,TRBJ2-7,TRBD2,TGTGCCAGCAGCAAAGTTCTAGCGGGAGCTTCCGACGAGCAGTACTTC,CASSKVLAGASDEQYF
few,TRBV28,15,TRBJ2-1,TRBD1,TGTGCCAGCAGAAGGGACAGGGGAATATGGAATGAGCAGTTCTTC,CASRRDRGIWNEQFF
many,TRBV19,14,TRBJ2-7,.,TGTGCCAGTAGTCCCCGGAGGCAAATCTACGAGCAGTACTTC,CASSPRRQIYEQYF
few,TRBV7-9,14,TRBJ1-3,.,TGTGCCAGCAGCTTGGCCTACTCTGGAAACACCATATATTTT,CASSLAYSGNTIYF
many,TRBV29-1,11,TRBJ1-1,.,TGCAGCGTTGAAAGCTTAACTGAAGCTTTCTTT,CSVESLTEAFF
few,TRBV5-1,13,TRBJ2-3,.,TGCGCCAGCAGCCTACACAGCACAGATACGCAGTATTTT,CASSLHSTDTQYF
many,TRBV13,11,TRBJ2-1,.,TGTGCCAGGGGTACCTACAATGAGCAGTTCTTC,CARGTYNEQFF
.,TRBV10-3,17,TRBJ2-5,TRBD2,TGTGCCATCAGTGAGCGACCGGGACTAGCGACCCAAGAGACCCAGTACTTC,CAISERPGLATQETQYF
many,TRBV28,16,TRBJ2-3,TRBD2,TGTGCCAGCAGTGCACTTAGCGGGAGAGGAGCAGATACGCAGTATTTT,CASSALSGRGADTQYF
few,TRBV5-6,13,TRBJ2-3,.,TGTGCCAGCAGCCGGAGCGGAGAAGATACGCAGTATTTT,CASSRSGEDTQYF
many,TRBV11-3,20,TRBJ2-3,TRBD2,TGTGCCAGCAGCCCCCGCCCCGGGACTAGCGGGAGGGCCCTAACAGATACGCAGTATTTT,CASSPRPGTSGRALTDTQYF